These 9 T cell receptor beta chains were all obtained from the same sample, sequenced in a study of Ad26.COV2.S vaccination and SARS-CoV-2 variants. Profiled with immunoSEQ multiplex PCR; TCRdb holds only in-frame clones, not every one. The sample includes around 450,000 clones, roughly nine tenths of them seen just once. Treatment defined: approximately 18 received Ad26.COV2.S at low or high dose, single or two shots; 5 received placebo; per-sample allocation not given. Collection of samples fell on day 63 after the first vaccine or placebo injection. The sequenced sample was peripheral blood, obtained in a trial of Ad26.COV2.S vaccine versus placebo. These receptors were collected from a person aged 18-60 years who received the Ad26.COV2.S COVID-19 vaccine or a placebo.

The chain carries TRBV27 and TRBJ1-4, with D possibly TRBD1 on 5 matching bases. Trimming removed 3 bases from V and 10 bases from J, with 12 bases in between. The CDR3 extends over 13 amino acids. CDR1 and CDR2 (germline): MNHEY, SMNVEV (reference sequence). In DNA, the CDR3 is TGTGCCAGCAGTTTTGCGGGGGTTGGAAAACTGTTTTTT. Encoded protein: CASSFAGVGKLFF.

The chain joins TRBV18 to TRBJ1-2; D might be TRBD1 (6 bases). Trimming stripped 2 bases from V and 8 bases from J, with 24 bases between. The CDR3 runs to 17 residues. Germline assignment: CDR1 KGHSH and CDR2 LQKENI. CDR3 in DNA: TGTGCCAGCTCACCATCCCAAGCAGGGGCCGCTGGAGACGGCTACACCTTC. Its protein is CASSPSQAGAAGDGYTF.

CDR3 in DNA: TGTGCCAGCAGTTCGCAGGGGAAAACCGAAGCTTTCTTT. Protein: CASSSQGKTEAFF. V gene TRBV28 combines with J gene TRBJ1-1; D perhaps matches TRBD1 (6 bases). V lost 4 bases and J 8 bases, leaving 14 bases between the germline ends. The V gene's germline CDR1 is MDHEN and CDR2 SYDVKM. This CDR3 has 13 amino acids.

This rearrangement joins TRBV4-3 to TRBJ2-5; D gene ambiguous. This CDR3 has 17 residues. Germline assignment: CDR1 LGHNA and CDR2 YSLEER. V was clipped by 0 bases and J by 5 bases, with 19 bases between them. CDR3 DNA: TGCGCCAGCAGCCAAGACTACGACGCCTCGGGTCGGGAGACCCAGTACTTC. Translation: CASSQDYDASGRETQYF.

The chain carries TRBV5-6 and TRBJ1-6; D perhaps matches TRBD1 (6 bases). This CDR3 is built from 16 residues. Germline CDR1 reads SGHDT; CDR2 reads YYEEEE. The V end lost 4 bases, the J end lost 11 bases, and 22 bases lay between the germline ends. The CDR3 region has the DNA TGTGCCAGCAGCCCGGGGGAGGGACAAGGGTCTCCACCCCTCCACTTT. Translated: CASSPGEGQGSPPLHF.

This clone was counted a single time. The rearrangement uses TRBV2 and TRBJ2-7; the match to TRBD1 covers 7 bases. V shed 8 bases, J shed 1 base, and the junction held 2 bases outside the gene matches. This CDR3 contains 12 residues. Looked up from germline, CDR1 is SNHLY and CDR2 is FYNNEI. The CDR3 spells CASGGQSYEQYV. In nucleotides, the CDR3 is TGTGCCAGCGGGGGACAGTCCTACGAGCAGTACGTC.

The V and J genes are TRBV7-3 and TRBJ2-3; weak D call: TRBD1 (6 bases). Looked up from germline, CDR1 is SGHTA and CDR2 is FQGTGA. This CDR3 is 15 amino acids long. V gave up 2 bases and J gave up 2 bases, with 11 bases separating them. CDR3: CASSLGTGHTDTQYF. The CDR3 DNA reads as TGTGCCAGCAGCTTAGGCACAGGGCACACAGATACGCAGTATTTT.

This clone was picked up one time. V and J are TRBV28 and TRBJ2-6; no clear D. The CDR3 runs 15 residues. Per the germline V gene, CDR1 is MDHEN and CDR2 is SYDVKM. Trimming took off 7 bases at V and 1 base at J, with 11 bases between the two ends. This CDR3 is CASKGQLSGANVLTF. As DNA, the CDR3 is TGTGCCAGCAAGGGTCAACTTTCTGGGGCCAACGTCCTGACTTTC.

V usage is TRBV24-1 and J usage is TRBJ1-5, with no clear D. Germline CDR1 and CDR2: KGHDR and SFDVKD. CDR3 length: 17 residues. V was shortened by 1 base and J by 1 base, with 13 bases between the two germline ends. The chain's CDR3 is CATSDFSQARSNQPQHF. For the CDR3, the DNA is TGTGCCACCAGTGATTTCTCCCAGGCAAGGAGCAATCAGCCCCAGCATTTT.